These 25 T cell receptor beta chains share one sample of origin, sequenced in a study of long-term antiretroviral therapy in people with HIV. Version v3.0 of the immunoSEQ assay ran at survey level. Measured with immunoSEQ multiplex PCR; TCRdb has only the in-frame clones, and not every one. The sample carries around 18,000 clones, 76% recorded once. The sequencing here drew on unsorted PBMCs, taken 0.5 years before starting antiretroviral therapy. The receptors were sampled from a woman aged 50 to 60 with HIV.

This clone was observed a few times. The CDR3 is CASSFPQDGTYEQYF. CDR3 coding DNA: TGTGCCAGCAGCTTCCCCCAGGACGGAACCTACGAGCAGTACTTC. The chain links TRBV5-8 to TRBJ2-7; D unresolved. Trimming took off 2 bases at V and 2 bases at J, with 14 bases between the two ends. The CDR3 is 15 residues long. CDR1 and CDR2 from the germline V gene are SGHTS and YDEGEE. Looking up the rest from reference TRBV5-8 and TRBJ2-7 gives the full variable domain: EAGVTQSPTHLIKTRGQQATLRCSPISGHTSVYWYQQALGLGLQFLLWYDEGEERNRGNFPPRFSGRQFPNYSSELNVNALELEDSALYLCASSFPQDGTYEQYFGPGTRLTVT.

The gene calls are TRBV10-3 and TRBJ1-4, with a weak D call TRBD1 (5 bases). CDR3 length equals 15 residues. V lost 0 bases to trimming and J lost 6 bases, with 11 bases between them. The germline V gene has CDR1 ENHRY and CDR2 SYGVKD. CDR3 sequence reads: CAISESPGLDEKLFF. CDR3 nucleotides: TGTGCCATCAGTGAGTCCCCAGGGTTGGATGAAAAACTGTTTTTT.

This clone appeared a single time. V gene TRBV9 combines with J gene TRBJ1-2; possibly TRBD1 for D (5 bases). The V end was cut by 5 bases, the J end by 6 bases, with 11 bases between. Germline CDR1 reads SGDLS; CDR2 reads YYNGEE. This CDR3 is 12 amino acids long. In DNA, the CDR3 is TGTGCCAGCAGTGGGGTAGGGGATGGCTACACCTTC. The encoded protein is CASSGVGDGYTF.

The DNA of the CDR3 is TGTGCCAGTAGTATGGGGTCAACTAATGAAAAACTGTTTTTT. Amino acids: CASSMGSTNEKLFF. This chain links TRBV19 with TRBJ1-4, with unresolved D. With 3 bases removed from V and 0 bases from J, the gap between germline ends came to 5 bases. This CDR3 region has 14 residues. Germline CDR1 is LNHDA and CDR2 is SQIVND (reference sequence).

The rearrangement uses TRBV7-8 and TRBJ1-2; tentatively, D is TRBD1 (5 bases). Germline V lookup: CDR1 SGHVS, CDR2 FQNEAQ. There are 13 residues in the CDR3. V shed 3 bases and J shed 5 bases, with 10 bases lying between them. The CDR3 here is CASSFGGVYGYTF. Here the CDR3 DNA reads TGTGCCAGCAGCTTTGGAGGGGTATATGGCTACACCTTC.

The chain couples TRBV21-1 to TRBJ2-7; the table names TRBD2, a call not compared with the DNA. TRBV21-1 is termed a pseudogene. This CDR3 has 16 amino acids. CDR3 sequence (DNA): TGTGCCAGCAGCCGGGTGACTAGCGGGGTTTCGTACGAGCAGTACGTC. Residues: CASSRVTSGVSYEQYV.

In its sample, this clone was seen a few times. The V call is TRBV12-5, the J call TRBJ1-6, with 7 bases that match TRBD1. CDR3 length equals 12 residues. J gave up 9 bases and V 6 bases, and 2 bases lay outside the gene matches. CDR1 and CDR2 from the germline V gene are LGHNT and FRNRAP. The CDR3 is CASGTGTSPLHF. DNA of the CDR3: TGTGCTAGTGGGACAGGGACTTCACCCCTCCACTTT.

The chain couples TRBV6-6 to TRBJ1-2; 9 nucleotides align to TRBD1. CDR3 length: 15 residues. V was clipped by 3 bases and J by 5 bases; unmatched bases: 7. In germline, CDR1 is MNHNY, CDR2 SVGAGI (reference sequence). In nucleotides, the CDR3 is TGTGCCAGCAGTTATTGGGACAGGGAAAATTATGGCTACACCTTC. Its protein product is CASSYWDRENYGYTF.

The chain has TRBV27 and TRBJ1-4; no clear D gene. CDR3 length: 17 residues. Trimming cost V 0 bases and J 4 bases, with 15 bases left between them. Germline CDR1 and CDR2: MNHEY and SMNVEV (reference sequence). The CDR3 is CASSLSWGARNNEKLFF. The DNA for the CDR3 is TGTGCCAGCAGTTTATCATGGGGAGCTCGGAATAATGAAAAACTGTTTTTT.

The chain recombines TRBV9 with TRBJ2-7; 7 nucleotides align to TRBD2. The germline V gene encodes CDR1 SGDLS and CDR2 YYNGEE. The CDR3 length is 17 residues. With V trimmed by 1 base and J by 3 bases, 13 bases remained unmatched. The CDR3 region has the DNA TGTGCCAGCAGCGTAACCAGTGGGGCTAGCGGAGTCTACGAGCAGTACGTC. As protein: CASSVTSGASGVYEQYV.

In this sample, this clone turned up a few times. V gene TRBV19 combines with J gene TRBJ1-1; D unclear. Germline V gene lookup returns CDR1 LNHDA and CDR2 SQIVND (reference sequence). CDR3 length: 11 residues. The V end lost 5 bases, the J end lost 4 bases, and 5 bases lay between the germline ends. The CDR3 reads CASSHGTEAFF. CDR3 in DNA: TGTGCCAGTAGTCACGGCACTGAAGCTTTCTTT.

V and J are TRBV4-2 and TRBJ2-3; D assignment may be TRBD1 or TRBD2 (5 bases each). Germline V gives CDR1 LGHNA, CDR2 YNFKEQ. Trimming stripped 0 bases from V and 8 bases from J, with 9 bases between. This CDR3 is 13 amino acids long. The CDR3 sequence: CASSQDEGTTQYF. DNA for the CDR3: TGTGCCAGCAGCCAAGATGAGGGGACTACGCAGTATTTT.

The V and J genes are TRBV6-1 and TRBJ2-3; 7 nucleotides line up with TRBD1. This CDR3 comprises 12 residues. J was trimmed by 1 base and V by 9 bases; bases with no gene match: 1. Germline-derived CDR1 and CDR2 are MNHNS and SASEGT. Here the CDR3 reads CASTGGTDTQYF. The CDR3 DNA follows: TGTGCCAGTACAGGGGGCACAGATACGCAGTATTTT.

This clone has a handful of counts. The chain joins TRBV5-1 to TRBJ1-2; a weak D match, TRBD1 (5 bases). The CDR3 runs to 14 residues. CDR1 and CDR2 from the germline V gene are SGHRS and YFSETQ. V lost 4 bases and J 0 bases, leaving 10 bases between the germline ends. CDR3 sequence reads: CASSPWTSNYGYTF. CDR3 sequence (DNA): TGCGCCAGCAGCCCGTGGACATCTAACTATGGCTACACCTTC.

This chain connects TRBV6-4 to TRBJ1-1, with TRBD1 matching over 9 bases. The CDR3 extends over 18 amino acids. Germline CDR1 and CDR2: MRHNA and SNTAGT. V trimming: 6 bases; J trimming: 6 bases; junction bases outside the gene matches: 20. CDR3 DNA sequence: TGTGCCAGCAGCGAACCCCGGGACAGGGTTAGAAGTCGGGCTGAAGCTTTCTTT. This translates into CASSEPRDRVRSRAEAFF.

This chain connects TRBV7-2 to TRBJ1-3; D may be TRBD1 (5 bases). The CDR3 length is 16 residues. V gave up 1 base and J gave up 0 bases, with 10 bases separating them. From germline, CDR1 is SGHTA and CDR2 FQGNSA. The CDR3 DNA sequence: TGTGCCAGCAGCTTAGACAGGACAATCTCTGGAAACACCATATATTTT. It specifies CASSLDRTISGNTIYF.

This clone was detected a few times. This CDR3 reads CASSSRTLGTGTGNTIYF. In nucleotides, the CDR3 is TGTGCCAGTAGTTCCCGCACGCTCGGGACAGGGACTGGAAACACCATATATTTT. The chain has TRBV19 and TRBJ1-3; 9 positions match TRBD1. CDR3 length equals 18 residues. Trimming took 5 bases from V and 2 from J; bases not matched to a gene: 13. Germline-derived CDR1 and CDR2 are LNHDA and SQIVND (reference sequence).

J is TRBJ1-1 and V is TRBV7-9, with 8 bases that match TRBD1. Germline CDR1 SEHNR, CDR2 FQNEAQ (reference sequence). The CDR3 contains 14 residues. J gave up 8 bases and V 10 bases, and 15 bases lay outside the gene matches. The CDR3 DNA reads as TGTGCCACCGGTCCTTGGCAGGGGGCTTCGGAAGCTTTCTTT. Translation gives CATGPWQGASEAFF.

The CDR3 nucleotides read TGTGCCAGCAGCTTCGGCGGGGGCCCTGGTTCAGATACGCAGTATTTT. Amino acid sequence: CASSFGGGPGSDTQYF. V usage is TRBV7-6 and J usage is TRBJ2-3; a possible D gene is TRBD2 (7 bases). V was pared by 3 bases and J by 4 bases, with 17 bases between. Per germline, CDR1 SGHVS and CDR2 FNYEAQ. The CDR3 is 16 amino acids.

V is TRBV2 and J is TRBJ1-6; 10 nucleotides agree with TRBD1. Germline CDR1 and CDR2: SNHLY and FYNNEI. The V segment lost 7 bases and the J segment 8 bases; nucleotides outside the gene matches: 14. CDR3 length: 17 residues. The CDR3 DNA reads TGTGCCAGCAATTGGGACAGGGGTTCTGGAGGGGATTCACCCCTCCACTTT. Translated, it gives CASNWDRGSGGDSPLHF. Using reference TRBV2 and TRBJ1-6 for the parts outside the CDR3, the full variable domain is EPEVTQTPSHQVTQMGQEVILRCVPISNHLYFYWYRQILGQKVEFLVSFYNNEISEKSEIFDDQFSVERPDGSNFTLKIRSTKLEDSAMYFCASNWDRGSGGDSPLHFGNGTRLTVT.

The rearrangement links TRBV5-1 to TRBJ1-3, with D unclear. Trimming removed 3 bases at V and 0 bases at J, with 4 bases between. Looked up from germline, CDR1 is SGHRS and CDR2 is YFSETQ. This CDR3 spans 13 amino acids. The CDR3 nucleotides are TGCGCCAGCAGCTCCGGCTCTGGAAACACCATATATTTT. Its translation is CASSSGSGNTIYF. The whole variable domain, remainder taken from reference TRBV5-1 and TRBJ1-3, is KAGVTQTPRYLIKTRGQQVTLSCSPISGHRSVSWYQQTPGQGLQFLFEYFSETQRNKGNFPGRFSGRQFSNSRSEMNVSTLELGDSALYLCASSSGSGNTIYFGEGSWLTVV.

By share, this clone counts as medium-sized. A junction end diverges from the germline sequence, so it may reflect a read error. This chain links TRBV27 with TRBJ2-3, with TRBD2 identical over 8 bases. Germline CDR1 MNHEY, CDR2 SMNVEV (reference sequence). There are 16 residues in the CDR3. The CDR3: CASSPRGGAPTATQYF. Written as DNA, the CDR3 is TGTGCCAGCAGTCCCCGGGGGGGGGCCCCCACAGCTACGCAGTATTTT.

V and J are TRBV5-1 and TRBJ2-3, with a weak D call TRBD2 (5 bases). Looked up from germline, CDR1 is SGHRS and CDR2 is YFSETQ. CDR3 length: 15 amino acids. Trimming removed 4 bases from V and 0 bases from J, with 12 bases in between. The CDR3 DNA sequence: TGCGCCAGCAGCCCCCCTACGGGGAGCACAGATACGCAGTATTTT. It encodes CASSPPTGSTDTQYF. The whole variable domain, filled in from reference TRBV5-1 and TRBJ2-3, reads KAGVTQTPRYLIKTRGQQVTLSCSPISGHRSVSWYQQTPGQGLQFLFEYFSETQRNKGNFPGRFSGRQFSNSRSEMNVSTLELGDSALYLCASSPPTGSTDTQYFGPGTRLTVL.

The rearrangement uses TRBV30 and TRBJ1-2; D gene uncertain. The CDR3 runs 14 residues. Trimming stripped 3 bases from V and 8 bases from J, with 19 bases between. Germline V gene lookup returns CDR1 GTSNPN and CDR2 SVGIG (reference sequence). CDR3 DNA: TGTGCCTGGAGCGGAAGGACGGCCTCGGGCGGCTACACCTTC. Translating it yields CAWSGRTASGGYTF.

This clone was detected once. This chain links TRBV9 with TRBJ2-1; weak D call: TRBD2 (6 bases). CDR1 and CDR2 from the germline V gene are SGDLS and YYNGEE. V lost 0 bases, J lost 4 bases, and 14 bases lay in between. This CDR3 region has 16 residues. CDR3 protein: CASSVGGDFTYNEQFF. DNA for the CDR3: TGTGCCAGCAGCGTAGGGGGGGACTTTACATACAATGAGCAGTTCTTC.